The present T cell receptor (beta chain) was sequenced within a study of post-analysis software for immune sequencing data. This clonotype was recorded a few times. As yet, its antigen is unknown. The CDR3 runs to 16 residues. V was pared by 1 base and J by 8 bases, with 18 bases between. The germline V gene has CDR1 SEHNR and CDR2 FQNEAQ (reference sequence). Unique-molecular-identifier-tagged TCR beta cDNA libraries were used. In TCRdb, the PCR reads were re-called with MiXCR into one record per CDR3 protein. The data contain about 770,000 distinct CDR3 sequences, approximately 44% of them singletons. Study results and caveats: TRBV segments more frequent in patients than in controls numbered five and included TRBV5-6, TRBV5-1 and TRBV20-1.

The rearrangement uses TRBV7-9 and TRBJ1-5; possible D gene TRBD1, 6 bases. The specimen sequenced was blood. The source of this sequence is a girl between 5 and 17 years old with multiple sclerosis. The CDR3 spells CASSLGARGAREPQHF. Here the CDR3 DNA reads TGTGCCAGCAGCTTAGGCGCCCGGGGGGCTCGGGAGCCCCAGCATTTT.